Each of the 18 T cell receptor beta chains below was sequenced from the same sample in a study of spatial heterogeneity in lung cancer. Whole-study findings and limits: Within tumors, counts of expanded alpha and beta TCRs tracked tumor mutation counts.

For these TCRs, the target antigens are not known. TCRdb passed the 5' RACE reads through MiXCR, listing each CDR3 protein once. Among tens of thousands of distinct CDR3 sequences listed, about 4.9% were seen once. This sample's time point: sample taken at primary tumor resection. Sequencing was performed on lung tumor tissue, taken at surgery. These receptors all come from a male donor with early-stage non-small cell lung cancer.

Ten or more counts support this clonotype. This chain connects TRBV14 to TRBJ2-3; 10 positions match TRBD2. V was pared by 4 bases and J by 1 base, with 11 bases of the junction left unmatched. The CDR3 is made up of 18 amino acids. The V gene's germline CDR1 is SGHDN and CDR2 FVKESK. The CDR3 coding sequence is TGTGCCAGCAGCCCCCTCCGGGCCGGGACTAGCGGCACAGATACGCAGTATTTT. Protein: CASSPLRAGTSGTDTQYF.

This clonotype was observed at least ten times. This chain uses TRBV10-3 with TRBJ2-7, with D maybe TRBD2 (5 bases). This CDR3 is built from 14 residues. Deletions cut 2 bases from V and 3 bases from J, with 11 bases between. CDR1 ENHRY and CDR2 SYGVKD come from the germline V gene. CDR3 sequence reads: CAISERGGRYEQYF. In DNA form, the CDR3 reads TGTGCCATCAGTGAGCGTGGAGGCCGCTACGAGCAGTACTTC.

Many counts were recorded for this clonotype. This rearrangement joins TRBV7-2 to TRBJ2-5; D might be TRBD2 (6 bases). CDR1 and CDR2 from the germline V gene are SGHTA and FQGNSA. The V end was cut by 1 base, the J end by 2 bases, with 17 bases between. The CDR3 is made up of 17 amino acids. CDR3 sequence: CASSLGRGSGTQETQYF. In nucleotides, the CDR3 is TGTGCCAGCAGCTTAGGGAGGGGAAGCGGCACTCAAGAGACCCAGTACTTC.

Many counts were recorded for this clonotype. The chain employs TRBV5-1 and TRBJ2-1; possible D gene TRBD1, 6 bases. The V end lost 4 bases, the J end lost 7 bases, and 18 bases lay between the germline ends. In germline, CDR1 is SGHRS, CDR2 YFSETQ. The CDR3 loop spans 15 amino acids. This CDR3 is CASSMTDPRGNEQFF. The DNA for the CDR3 is TGCGCCAGCAGCATGACCGATCCTAGGGGGAATGAGCAGTTCTTC.

This clonotype was counted many times. The chain couples TRBV20-1 to TRBJ2-4; 7 bases agree with TRBD1. V was pared by 5 bases and J by 4 bases, with 8 bases of the junction left unmatched. CDR3 length: 14 amino acids. Germline CDR1 DFQATT, CDR2 SNEGSKA (reference sequence). The CDR3 DNA reads TGCAGTGCTCGATCATTGACAGGGAAAAACATTCAGTACTTC. This gives the protein CSARSLTGKNIQYF.

This clonotype was counted only a few times. The V gene is TRBV7-8, the J gene TRBJ2-3; TRBD2 matches 9 bases. CDR3 length equals 17 residues. V was clipped by 5 bases and J by 2 bases; unmatched bases: 11. Germline V gives CDR1 SGHVS, CDR2 FQNEAQ. CDR3 protein: CASSARGSGGFTDTQYF. CDR3 DNA: TGTGCCAGCAGCGCCCGAGGGAGCGGGGGGTTCACAGATACGCAGTATTTT.

In this sample, this clonotype turned up many times. This chain links TRBV5-1 with TRBJ2-4; D remains unclear. The CDR3 runs to 11 residues. Trimming pared 3 bases from V and 10 bases from J, leaving 8 bases between. Germline loops: CDR1 SGHRS, CDR2 YFSETQ. CDR3 in DNA: TGCGCCAGCAGCTCAGAAACGATTCAGTACTTC. Encoded protein: CASSSETIQYF.

This clonotype was recorded at least ten times. This chain uses TRBV29-1 with TRBJ2-7, with D possibly matching TRBD1 (7 bases). Germline CDR1 is SQVTM and CDR2 is ANQGSEA. The CDR3 spans 13 residues. Trimming took off 5 bases at V and 6 bases at J, with 17 bases between the two ends. The CDR3 spells CSVLEAGGIEQYF. CDR3 nucleotides: TGCAGCGTTTTGGAGGCAGGGGGGATCGAGCAGTACTTC.

In this sample, this clonotype turned up many times. The rearrangement joins TRBV14 to TRBJ2-5; the D is unclear. Trimming took off 0 bases at V and 5 bases at J, with 16 bases between the two ends. There are 16 residues in the CDR3. Germline CDR1 is SGHDN and CDR2 is FVKESK. The CDR3 here is CASSQDNPLPLETQYF. CDR3 sequence (DNA): TGTGCCAGCAGCCAAGATAACCCGCTTCCACTGGAGACCCAGTACTTC. Variable domain in full (rest from reference TRBV14 and TRBJ2-5): EAGVTQFPSHSVIEKGQTVTLRCDPISGHDNLYWYRRVMGKEIKFLLHFVKESKQDESGMPNNRFLAERTGGTYSTLKVQPAELEDSGVYFCASSQDNPLPLETQYFGPGTRLLVL.

This clonotype came up many times. The chain is built from TRBV3-1 and TRBJ2-7; 8 nucleotides match TRBD1. V lost 4 bases, J lost 9 bases, and 5 bases stayed unmatched. The V gene's germline CDR1 is LGHDT and CDR2 YNNKEL (reference sequence). The CDR3 runs to 12 residues. The CDR3 region has the DNA TGTGCCAGCAGCCCAGGACAGGGCTCGCAGTACTTC. Protein product: CASSPGQGSQYF.

This clonotype has just a few counts. CDR3 nucleotides: TGTGCCAGCAGCTTACGGGACGGGACTGCCCTAGGGGAAAGATTCAATCAGCCCCAGCATTTT. This codes for CASSLRDGTALGERFNQPQHF. This chain links TRBV7-3 with TRBJ1-5, with a tentative D call TRBD1 (5 bases). Trimming took 2 bases from V and 3 from J, leaving 29 bases between them. The CDR3 is 21 amino acids. The germline CDR1 and CDR2 sequences are SGHTA and FQGTGA.

This clonotype was observed at least ten times. The rearrangement uses TRBV3-1 and TRBJ1-1; D not certain. The length of the CDR3 is 12 residues. Trimming took off 4 bases at V and 1 base at J, with 4 bases between the two ends. CDR1 is LGHDT and CDR2 is YNNKEL in the germline V gene (reference sequence). CDR3: CASSLQNTEAFF. The DNA for the CDR3 is TGTGCCAGCAGCCTTCAGAACACTGAAGCTTTCTTT.

This clonotype was seen many times. This chain joins TRBV28 and TRBJ1-4, with 7 nucleotides matching TRBD1. This CDR3 is 14 amino acids long. Losses at the gene ends were 6 bases for V and 5 bases for J; bases not matched to a gene: 6. Germline CDR1 MDHEN, CDR2 SYDVKM. CDR3 protein: CASRSGQANEKLFF. CDR3 DNA: TGTGCCAGCAGGTCAGGACAGGCCAATGAAAAACTGTTTTTT.

This clonotype has more than one count but fewer than ten. The chain uses TRBV12-3 or TRBV12-4 and TRBJ1-6; D not resolved. This CDR3 spans 12 amino acids. V was clipped by 5 bases and J by 9 bases, with 8 bases between them. The CDR3 nucleotides read TGTGCCAGCAGTCCTCCGACTTCACCCCTCCACTTT. It yields the protein CASSPPTSPLHF.

The sample holds many counts of this clonotype. The chain recombines TRBV9 with TRBJ2-2; D is unresolved. Germline V gene lookup returns CDR1 SGDLS and CDR2 YYNGEE. V was pared by 1 base and J by 0 bases, with 13 bases between. There are 17 residues in the CDR3. For the CDR3, the DNA is TGTGCCAGCAGCGTATTGAGAAACCTAGCGAACACCGGGGAGCTGTTTTTT. It translates to CASSVLRNLANTGELFF.

This clonotype is medium-sized. The chain recombines TRBV7-8 with TRBJ1-2; weak D call: TRBD1 (6 bases). This CDR3 region has 16 residues. Trimming took off 5 bases at V and 6 bases at J, with 22 bases between the two ends. From germline, CDR1 is SGHVS and CDR2 FQNEAQ. The CDR3 DNA follows: TGTGCCAGCAGCCGGGGGTACGCACAGGGTTGGGATGGCTACACCTTC. Amino acids: CASSRGYAQGWDGYTF.

This clonotype was seen at least ten times. This sequence joins TRBV28 and TRBJ2-3; TRBD2 agrees at 12 bases. In germline, CDR1 is MDHEN, CDR2 SYDVKM. The CDR3 sequence is 16 residues long. Losses at the gene ends were 1 base for V and 3 bases for J; bases not matched to a gene: 2. The CDR3 reads CASSLFGTSGTDTQYF. Written as DNA, the CDR3 is TGTGCCAGCAGTTTATTCGGGACTAGCGGGACAGATACGCAGTATTTT.

This clonotype was detected ten times or more. This rearrangement joins TRBV28 to TRBJ1-1; unclear D gene. Germline V gives CDR1 MDHEN, CDR2 SYDVKM. This CDR3 comprises 14 residues. V lost 3 bases to trimming and J lost 4 bases, with 12 bases between them. The CDR3 sequence is CASSFYGSGTEAFF. The CDR3, as DNA: TGTGCCAGCAGTTTTTACGGTTCGGGCACTGAAGCTTTCTTT.